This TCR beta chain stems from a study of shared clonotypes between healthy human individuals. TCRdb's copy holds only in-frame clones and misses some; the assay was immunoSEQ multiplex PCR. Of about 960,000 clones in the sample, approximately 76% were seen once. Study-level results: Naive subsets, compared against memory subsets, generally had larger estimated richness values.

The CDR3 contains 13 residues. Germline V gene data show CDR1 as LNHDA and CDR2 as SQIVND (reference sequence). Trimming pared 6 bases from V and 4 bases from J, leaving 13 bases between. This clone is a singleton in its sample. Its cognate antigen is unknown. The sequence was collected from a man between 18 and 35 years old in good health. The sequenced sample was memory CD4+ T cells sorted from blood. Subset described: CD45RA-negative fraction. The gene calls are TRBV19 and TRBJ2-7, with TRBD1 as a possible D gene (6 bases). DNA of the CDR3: TGTGCCAGTAGAAGCAGGGGCGGGTACGAGCAGTACTTC. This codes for CASRSRGGYEQYF. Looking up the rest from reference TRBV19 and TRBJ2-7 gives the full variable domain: DGGITQSPKYLFRKEGQNVTLSCEQNLNHDAMYWYRQDPGQGLRLIYYSQIVNDFQKGDIAEGYSVSREKKESFPLTVTSAQKNPTAFYLCASRSRGGYEQYFGPGTRLTVT.